The 18 T cell receptor beta chains below all came from one sample that was sequenced in a study of blood T cell repertoires in COVID-19. Libraries were prepared by immunoSEQ multiplex PCR; TCRdb keeps only in-frame clonotypes and omits some of them. The table shows approximately 240,000 clones, with about four fifths occurring only once. The specimen was peripheral blood. The receptors originated from a woman in her sixties with acute or convalescent COVID-19.

This clone is a singleton in its sample. The CDR3 here is CASEPWLDRTLEQYF. The CDR3 DNA reads as TGTGCCAGCGAACCTTGGTTGGACAGGACCCTCGAGCAGTACTTC. The chain uses TRBV5-7 and TRBJ2-7; 7 bases map to TRBD1. TRBV5-7 is an ORF; its function is uncertain. The CDR3 has 15 residues. V was pared by 7 bases and J by 6 bases, with 16 bases of the junction left unmatched.

This rearrangement joins TRBV5-6 to TRBJ2-2, with 7 bases that match TRBD1. V was pared by 7 bases and J by 2 bases, with 2 bases of the junction left unmatched. The CDR3 sequence is 13 residues long. From germline, CDR1 is SGHDT and CDR2 YYEEEE. The CDR3 region has the DNA TGTGCCAGCGGGACAGTTAACACCGGGGAGCTGTTTTTT. Translating it yields CASGTVNTGELFF.

This clone was observed at least ten times. This chain connects TRBV5-4 to TRBJ2-1, with TRBD1 matching 8 bases. This CDR3 comprises 12 residues. The V gene's germline CDR1 is SGHNT and CDR2 YYREEE (reference sequence). V gave up 6 bases and J gave up 10 bases; unmatched junction bases: 6. Written as DNA, the CDR3 is TGTGCCAGCACGTCAGGGGGCAGAGAGCAGTTCTTC. The encoded protein is CASTSGGREQFF.

CDR3 sequence (DNA): TGTGCCAGCAGTGCGGTAAGGAGCTCCTACGAGCAGTACTTC. It codes for CASSAVRSSYEQYF. The V and J genes are TRBV2 and TRBJ2-7, with no clear D. Trimming took off 4 bases at V and 0 bases at J, with 10 bases between the two ends. CDR1 and CDR2 (germline): SNHLY, FYNNEI. The CDR3 consists of 14 residues.

The J gene is TRBJ2-3, the V gene TRBV4-2; TRBD2 matches 11 bases. The germline V gene has CDR1 LGHNA and CDR2 YNFKEQ. This CDR3 contains 17 residues. Trimming cost V 4 bases and J 1 base; bases outside gene matches: 7. Written as DNA, the CDR3 is TGTGCCAGCAGCCCCGAACAGGGACTAGCGGGCACAGATACGCAGTATTTT. It codes for CASSPEQGLAGTDTQYF.

The chain couples TRBV5-1 to TRBJ2-2; 15 bases agree with TRBD2. In germline, CDR1 is SGHRS, CDR2 YFSETQ. This CDR3 region has 16 residues. The ends lost 4 bases at V and 6 bases at J; junction bases unmatched: 4. CDR3 amino acids: CASSHGLAGGPGELFF. The CDR3 bases are TGCGCCAGCAGCCACGGACTAGCGGGGGGGCCCGGGGAGCTGTTTTTT.

There are a few counts of this clone. The genes are TRBV6-5 and TRBJ1-5; D gene uncertain. Germline V gene lookup returns CDR1 MNHEY and CDR2 SVGAGI. This CDR3 is built from 15 residues. V lost 4 bases and J lost 2, with 12 bases in between. CDR3: CASSWEGMGNQPQHF. CDR3 in DNA: TGTGCCAGCAGTTGGGAGGGAATGGGCAATCAGCCCCAGCATTTT.

The V call is TRBV7-9, the J call TRBJ1-2; D is ambiguous. CDR3 size: 12 residues. Looked up from germline, CDR1 is SEHNR and CDR2 is FQNEAQ (reference sequence). Trimming took 3 bases from V and 7 from J, leaving 9 bases between them. The CDR3 reads CASSLDGLGYTF. CDR3 bases: TGTGCCAGCAGCTTGGACGGACTTGGCTACACCTTC.

The chain links TRBV21-1 to TRBJ1-4. TRBV21-1 is a known pseudogene. The CDR3 loop spans 10 amino acids. CDR3 DNA: TGTGCCAGCAGCCGTGAAAAACTGTTTTTT. Translated: CASSREKLFF.

This rearrangement joins TRBV4-1 to TRBJ2-1, with 10 bases matching TRBD1. J lost 6 bases, V lost 4 bases, and 9 bases had no gene match. Per germline, CDR1 MGHRA and CDR2 YSYEKL. The CDR3 is 16 residues long. The chain's CDR3 is CASSRNRDRGINEQFF. The CDR3 coding sequence is TGCGCCAGCAGCCGTAACCGGGACAGGGGTATCAATGAGCAGTTCTTC.

The genes are TRBV9 and TRBJ2-5; TRBD2 aligns across 9 bases. The CDR3 runs 15 residues. V shed 4 bases, J shed 5 bases, and the junction held 9 bases outside the gene matches. CDR1 is SGDLS, CDR2 YYNGEE, per germline. The CDR3 DNA reads TGTGCCAGCAGCCCTGGCGGGGGGGCCTGGGAGACCCAGTACTTC. Its translation: CASSPGGGAWETQYF.

CDR3 residues: CASSGHRGPTGELFF. The CDR3 DNA sequence: TGTGCCAGCAGTGGACACAGGGGGCCCACCGGGGAGCTGTTTTTT. The chain is built from TRBV6-2 or TRBV6-3 and TRBJ2-2; 9 bases are shared with TRBD1. There are 15 residues in the CDR3. Unmatched junction bases numbered 5, after V lost 5 bases and J lost 4 bases. The germline gives CDR1 MNHEY, CDR2 SVGEGT.

The chain uses TRBV30 and TRBJ1-4; D is undetermined. Trimming shortened V by 1 base and J by 4 bases, and 7 bases separated the two germline ends. CDR3 length: 13 residues. Germline V gene lookup returns CDR1 GTSNPN and CDR2 SVGIG (reference sequence). CDR3: CAWSEQLNEKLFF. The DNA of the CDR3 is TGTGCCTGGAGTGAGCAACTTAATGAAAAACTGTTTTTT. The variable domain in full, with the rest retrieved from reference TRBV30 and TRBJ1-4, is SQTIHQWPATLVQPVGSPLSLECTVEGTSNPNLYWYRQAAGRGLQLLFYSVGIGQISSEVPQNLSASRPQDRQFILSSKKLLLSDSGFYLCAWSEQLNEKLFFGSGTQLSVL.

CDR3 loop: CAWSQGNPQPQHF. DNA of the CDR3: TGTGCCTGGAGCCAGGGTAACCCTCAGCCCCAGCATTTT. The chain employs TRBV30 and TRBJ1-5; D is perhaps TRBD1 (5 bases). The V gene lost 3 bases and the J gene lost 6 bases, with 12 bases spanning the gap. Germline V gives CDR1 GTSNPN, CDR2 SVGIG (reference sequence). The CDR3 runs 13 residues.

The gene calls are TRBV30 and TRBJ2-6; TRBD1 matches at 9 bases. The junction had 8 bases not matched to a gene; V was cut back by 1 base and J by 4 bases. Germline V gene lookup returns CDR1 GTSNPN and CDR2 SVGIG (reference sequence). This CDR3 spans 17 amino acids. The chain's CDR3 is CAWSEGTGSRGANVLTF. The DNA for the CDR3 is TGTGCCTGGAGTGAGGGGACAGGGTCGAGAGGGGCCAACGTCCTGACTTTC.

The chain joins TRBV6-5 to TRBJ1-2, with D hard to call. The CDR3 is made up of 10 amino acids. Germline CDR1 MNHEY, CDR2 SVGAGI. Trimming left V 10 bases short and J 14 bases short, with 17 bases between. The CDR3 nucleotides are TGTGCCACCCTCCTGGAGAGGCTAACCTTC. Translated: CATLLERLTF.

V and J are TRBV7-2 and TRBJ2-5; 8 bases match TRBD2. With 3 bases clipped from V and 6 bases from J, the junction kept 9 bases outside the gene matches. Germline lookup yields CDR1 SGHTA and CDR2 FQGNSA. This CDR3 has 15 residues. For the CDR3, the DNA is TGTGCCAGCAGCTTCCAGCGGGGGCCCTTCCAGACCCAGTACTTC. Protein sequence: CASSFQRGPFQTQYF.

The V and J genes are TRBV20-1 and TRBJ2-1, with 9 bases lining up with TRBD1. This CDR3 contains 14 residues. Trimming took 6 bases from V and 4 from J; bases not matched to a gene: 7. Germline V gives CDR1 DFQATT, CDR2 SNEGSKA (reference sequence). The chain's CDR3 is CSASVGTGYNEQFF. The DNA for the CDR3 is TGCAGTGCCAGTGTAGGGACAGGGTACAATGAGCAGTTCTTC.